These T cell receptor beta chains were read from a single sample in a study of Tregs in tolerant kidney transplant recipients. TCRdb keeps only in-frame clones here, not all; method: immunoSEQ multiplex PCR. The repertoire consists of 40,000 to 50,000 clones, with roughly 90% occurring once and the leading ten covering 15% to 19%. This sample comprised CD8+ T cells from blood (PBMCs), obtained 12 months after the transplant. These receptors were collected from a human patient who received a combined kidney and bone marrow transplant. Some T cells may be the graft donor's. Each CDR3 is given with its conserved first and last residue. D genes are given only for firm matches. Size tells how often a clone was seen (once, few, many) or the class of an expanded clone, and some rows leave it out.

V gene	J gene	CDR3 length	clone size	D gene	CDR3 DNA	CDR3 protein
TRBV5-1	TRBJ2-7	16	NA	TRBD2	TGCGCCAGCTCGTTTGGGCTAGCGGGAGAGGGCTACGAGCAGTACTTC	CASSFGLAGEGYEQYF
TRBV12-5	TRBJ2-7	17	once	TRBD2	TGTGCTAGTGGTTTGTCGACTTTAGCGGGGGGCGAATACGAGCAGTACTTC	CASGLSTLAGGEYEQYF
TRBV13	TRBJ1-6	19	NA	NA	TGTGCCAGCAGCGCCTTCCGGACAGTACCCGATCCCCCCGATTCACCCCTCCACTTT	CASSAFRTVPDPPDSPLHF
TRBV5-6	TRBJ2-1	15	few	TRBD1	TGTGCCAGCAGCCAAGGGGACAGGGAGCCATATGAGCAGTTCTTC	CASSQGDREPYEQFF
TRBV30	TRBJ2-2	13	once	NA	TGTGCCTGGAGTGTCAGAAACACCGGGGAGCTGTTTTTT	CAWSVRNTGELFF
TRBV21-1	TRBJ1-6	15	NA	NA	TGTGCCAGCAGCAAAGTGGGACAGGGACGTTCACCCCTCCACTTT	CASSKVGQGRSPLHF
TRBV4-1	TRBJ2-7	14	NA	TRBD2	TGCGCCAGCCACCCAAGCGGGGACTCCTACGAGCAGTACTTC	CASHPSGDSYEQYF
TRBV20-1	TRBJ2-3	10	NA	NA	TGCAGTGCAACCGGGACTCCGCAGTATTTT	CSATGTPQYF
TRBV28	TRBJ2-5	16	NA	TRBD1	TGTGCCAGTCAAGGGCCCGGGACAGTGAACCAAGAGACCCAGTACTTC	CASQGPGTVNQETQYF
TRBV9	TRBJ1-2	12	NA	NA	TGTGCCAGCAGCCCGAACTCGGGGGGCTACACCTTC	CASSPNSGGYTF
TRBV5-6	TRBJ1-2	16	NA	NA	TGTGCCAGCAGCTTGGCCGGAGTCCTCCTTAACTATGGCTACACCTTC	CASSLAGVLLNYGYTF
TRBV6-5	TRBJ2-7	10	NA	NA	TGTGCCAGCAAGGGGGAGGAGCAGTACTTC	CASKGEEQYF
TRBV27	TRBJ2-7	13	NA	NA	TGTGCCAGCAGTCGGACAGAGAACAACGAGCAGTACTTC	CASSRTENNEQYF
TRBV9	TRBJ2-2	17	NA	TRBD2	TGTGCCAGCAGCTCCCCCCTAGCGGGAGGTTCGACCGGGGAGCTGTTTTTT	CASSSPLAGGSTGELFF
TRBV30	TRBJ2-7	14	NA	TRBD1	TGTGCCTGGGGACGGACAGGGGATTTGTACGAGCAGTACTTC	CAWGRTGDLYEQYF
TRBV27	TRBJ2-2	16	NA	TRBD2	TGTGCCAGCAGTTTTGTATTAGCGGGAGGGCCCGGGGAGCTGTTTTTT	CASSFVLAGGPGELFF
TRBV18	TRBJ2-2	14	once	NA	TGTGCCAGCTCACCGTGGCCAAACACCGGGGAGCTGTTTTTT	CASSPWPNTGELFF
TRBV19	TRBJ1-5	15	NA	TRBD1	TGTGCCAGTAGTCCGTGGACAGGGGAGAATCAGCCCCAGCATTTT	CASSPWTGENQPQHF
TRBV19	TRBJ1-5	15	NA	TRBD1	TGTGCCAGTAGTCAGGGGGCGAGCCTCAATCAGCCCCAGCATTTT	CASSQGASLNQPQHF
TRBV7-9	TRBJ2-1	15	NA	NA	TGTGCCAGCAGCTTAGTCTTCCCCTCCGGCAATGAGCAGTTCTTC	CASSLVFPSGNEQFF
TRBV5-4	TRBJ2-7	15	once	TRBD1	TGTGCCAGCAGCAAGACAGGGGGCGGTAGGTACGAGCAGTACTTC	CASSKTGGGRYEQYF
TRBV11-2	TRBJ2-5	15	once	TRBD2	TGTGCCAGCAGCCCCATACTAGCGGGAGTAGAGACCCAGTACTTC	CASSPILAGVETQYF
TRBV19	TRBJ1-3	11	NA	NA	TGTGCCAGCCGCTCTGGAAACACCATATATTTT	CASRSGNTIYF
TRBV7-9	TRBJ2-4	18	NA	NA	TGTGCCAGCAGCTTATTCCCCACGCAGGGTGCGATCAAAAACATTCAGTACTTC	CASSLFPTQGAIKNIQYF
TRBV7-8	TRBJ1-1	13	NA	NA	TGTGCCAGCAGCTTCAGGGGAGGGACTGAAGCTTTCTTT	CASSFRGGTEAFF
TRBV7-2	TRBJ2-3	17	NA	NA	TGTGCCAGCAGCTTATACGCAACGGGGGTTTACACAGATACGCAGTATTTT	CASSLYATGVYTDTQYF
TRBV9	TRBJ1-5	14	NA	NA	TGTGCCAGCAGCGAGGGGGGGATTCAACAGCCCCAGCATTTT	CASSEGGIQQPQHF
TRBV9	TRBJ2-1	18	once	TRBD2	TGTGCCAGCAGCGTATCGAGAACCGGGACTAGCGGGAATAATGAGCAGTTCTTC	CASSVSRTGTSGNNEQFF
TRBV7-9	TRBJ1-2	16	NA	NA	TGTGCCAGCAGCTCTAGGGACAAGGGTTTTCGCTATGGCTACACCTTC	CASSSRDKGFRYGYTF
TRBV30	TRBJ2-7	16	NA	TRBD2	TGTGCCTGGAGTATTCCTGCAAAGCGGGGGGAATACGAGCAGTACTTC	CAWSIPAKRGEYEQYF
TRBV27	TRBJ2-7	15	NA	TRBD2	TGTGCCAGCAGTATTTTAGCGGGAGGGTTAAACGAGCAGTACTTC	CASSILAGGLNEQYF
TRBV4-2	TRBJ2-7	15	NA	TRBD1	TGTGCCAGCAGCCAAGAAGGCAGGGGGCTATACGAGCAGTACTTC	CASSQEGRGLYEQYF
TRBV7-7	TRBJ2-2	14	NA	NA	TGTGCCAGCAGGCCAGGGATCGAGGCCGGGGAGCTGTTTTTT	CASRPGIEAGELFF
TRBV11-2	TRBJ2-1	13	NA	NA	TGTGCCAGCAGCTTTACACAGGGAAATGAGCAGTTCTTC	CASSFTQGNEQFF
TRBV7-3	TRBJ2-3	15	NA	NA	TGTGCCAGCAGCCCACTAGGCGGGAGCACAGATACGCAGTATTTT	CASSPLGGSTDTQYF
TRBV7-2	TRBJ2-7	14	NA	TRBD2	TGTGCCAGCAGCTTTATTGCTAGCGGCTACGAGCAGTACTTC	CASSFIASGYEQYF
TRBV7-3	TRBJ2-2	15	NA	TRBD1	TGTGCCAGCAGCTGGGACAGGGCGGGCACCGGGGAGCTGTTTTTT	CASSWDRAGTGELFF
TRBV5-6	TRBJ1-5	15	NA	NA	TGTGCCAGCAGCTTGGAGGCAGGGGGCAATCAGCCCCAGCATTTT	CASSLEAGGNQPQHF
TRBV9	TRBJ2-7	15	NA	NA	TGTGCCAGCAGCGTAGAGGCTAGCGATGCCTACGAGCAGTACTTC	CASSVEASDAYEQYF
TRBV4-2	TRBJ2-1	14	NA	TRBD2	TGTGCCAGCAGCTTAGAACTAGCGTACAATGAGCAGTTCTTC	CASSLELAYNEQFF
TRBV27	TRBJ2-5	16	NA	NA	TGTGCCAGCAGTCCCCTAGGGGATAGTCTACAAGAGACCCAGTACTTC	CASSPLGDSLQETQYF
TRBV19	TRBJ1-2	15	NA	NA	TGTGCCAGTAGTATAGTTATATCCGGGACATTTGGCTACACCTTC	CASSIVISGTFGYTF
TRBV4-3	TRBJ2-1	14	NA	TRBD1	TGCGCCAGCAGCCTAGGGACAGGCCACCTCAATCTGTTCTTC	CASSLGTGHLNLFF
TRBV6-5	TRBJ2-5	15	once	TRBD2	TGTGCCAGCAGTTACTCGAGACGGGGGGGGGAGACCCAGTACTTC	CASSYSRRGGETQYF
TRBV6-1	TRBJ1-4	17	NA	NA	TGTGCCAGCAGTGAGCTAGTCCTTGACAGTATAAGGGAAAAACTGTTTTTT	CASSELVLDSIREKLFF
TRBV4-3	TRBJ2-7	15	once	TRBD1	TGCGCCAGCAGCCCTTGGACAGGGGGAACCTACGAGCAGTACTTC	CASSPWTGGTYEQYF
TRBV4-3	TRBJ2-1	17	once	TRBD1	TGCGCCAGCAGCCAAGATCTTTTCGGACAGGTTTACAATGAGCAGTTCTTC	CASSQDLFGQVYNEQFF
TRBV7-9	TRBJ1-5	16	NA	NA	TGTGCCAGCAGCAAGACCGGGGACACGTGGGATCAGCCCCAGCATTTT	CASSKTGDTWDQPQHF
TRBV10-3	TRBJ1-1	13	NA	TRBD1	TGTGCCATCAGTGCACAGGGGGCGGCTGAAGCTTTCTTT	CAISAQGAAEAFF
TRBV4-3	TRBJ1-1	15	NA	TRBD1	TGCGCCAGCAGCCAGTCCAGGGGGCTGTACACTGAAGCTTTCTTT	CASSQSRGLYTEAFF
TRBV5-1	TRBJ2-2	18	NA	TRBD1	TGCGCCAGCAGCTCCCCGACATGGGGGACAGGGGTCACCGGGGAGCTGTTTTTT	CASSSPTWGTGVTGELFF
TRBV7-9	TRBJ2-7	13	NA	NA	TGTGCCAGCAGCTTAGCGCTTCTCGGCGAGCAGTACTTC	CASSLALLGEQYF
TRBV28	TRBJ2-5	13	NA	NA	TGTGCCAGCAGTTTAATGAGGAGAGAGACCCAGTACTTC	CASSLMRRETQYF
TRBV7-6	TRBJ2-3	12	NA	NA	TGTGCCAGCAGCTTCAGGACAGATACGCAGTATTTT	CASSFRTDTQYF
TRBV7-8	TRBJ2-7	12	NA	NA	TGTGCCAGCAGCTCGTCTGCCTACGAGCAGTACTTC	CASSSSAYEQYF
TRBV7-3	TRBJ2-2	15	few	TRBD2	TGTGCCAGCAGCCGACTAGCGGGGGGCGTCGGGGAGCTGTTTTTT	CASSRLAGGVGELFF
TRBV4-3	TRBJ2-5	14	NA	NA	TGCGCCAGCAGCCAAGTTACAGACCAAGAGACCCAGTACTTC	CASSQVTDQETQYF
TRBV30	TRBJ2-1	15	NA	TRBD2	TGTGCCTGGAGTGTCGGGGCGGGAGGTGTGGATGAGCAGTTCTTC	CAWSVGAGGVDEQFF
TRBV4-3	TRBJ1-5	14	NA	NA	TGCGCCAGCAGCCAAGACACTTCCAATCAGCCCCAGCATTTT	CASSQDTSNQPQHF